Below, one T cell receptor (beta chain) is given with its context. The antigen is undetermined. Repertoires were generated with immunoSEQ multiplex PCR, while TCRdb's copy carries only in-frame clones and drops some. The table includes about 98,000 clones, approximately 88% detected once. The data were taken from a study of cytomegalovirus exposure and HLA in healthy donors. Study-level points and caveats: Specific recognition of CMV antigens was confirmed in vitro for a few chains (all CMV-associated). It was found in a later analysis that first-cohort TCR clusters tended to co-occur in the 100 to 150 validation repertoires.

The CDR3 runs to 15 residues. Trimming removed 2 bases from V and 1 base from J; junction bases left unmatched: 2. Germline lookup yields CDR1 MNHNY and CDR2 SVGAGI (reference sequence). This sequence joins TRBV6-6 and TRBJ2-3, with 8 bases aligning to TRBD1. Specimen: PBMCs. The source of this sequence is a woman between 25 and 40 years old in good health and CMV-seronegative. The CDR3 sequence is CASSYRGQGTDTQYF. The CDR3, as DNA: TGTGCCAGCAGTTACAGGGGACAGGGCACAGATACGCAGTATTTT.